This passage covers 20 T cell receptor beta chains from one sample sequenced in a study of blood T cells in healthy people across ages (dated by TCRdb to the mid-2010s). The library came from 5' RACE. Sequencing relied on an Illumina HiSeq 2500. A second 7 to 11 cycle PCR used a sample-barcoded 5' primer and a J-beta primer mix. Using fastp at Q25 and MiXCR, TCRdb reprocessed the public reads and kept productive beta chains. Merged by CDR3 protein, the rows form single entries marked with the most common genes and DNA. The table for this sample lists approximately 800,000 distinct CDR3 sequences; roughly 34% of them were counted only once. 13% of the sample comes from the top ten. Sequenced: blood. These receptors were collected from a man younger than 35 in good health.

This clonotype came up a few times. The chain combines TRBV7-2 with TRBJ2-5; 8 bases line up with TRBD1. This CDR3 region has 15 residues. CDR1 is SGHTA and CDR2 is FQGNSA in the germline V gene. Germline trimming cut 2 bases from V and 5 bases from J; bases unmatched to any gene: 7. CDR3 protein: CASSLPPGGGETQYF. CDR3 nucleotide sequence: TGTGCCAGCAGCTTACCTCCAGGGGGCGGGGAGACCCAGTACTTC.

This clonotype was detected only a few times. The rearrangement links TRBV20-1 to TRBJ1-5; 12 bases line up with TRBD1. The ends lost 6 bases at V and 3 bases at J; junction bases unmatched: 6. CDR3 length: 15 amino acids. CDR1 is DFQATT, CDR2 SNEGSKA, per germline (reference sequence). In DNA, the CDR3 is TGCAGTGCAAGGGACAGGGGGCTCTTCAATCAGCCCCAGCATTTT. Translated, it gives CSARDRGLFNQPQHF.

The chain carries TRBV20-1 and TRBJ2-5; 8 bases are shared with TRBD1. The CDR3 runs 16 residues. Trimming cost V 1 base and J 2 bases; bases outside gene matches: 9. Looked up from germline, CDR1 is DFQATT and CDR2 is SNEGSKA (reference sequence). CDR3 sequence: CSARGPGTGRQETQYF. In nucleotides, the CDR3 is TGCAGTGCTAGAGGACCAGGGACAGGACGACAAGAGACCCAGTACTTC.

The chain recombines TRBV5-1 with TRBJ2-2; 7 nucleotides agree with TRBD2. This CDR3 contains 16 residues. Unmatched junction bases numbered 10, after V lost 7 bases and J lost 1 base. Germline assignment: CDR1 SGHRS and CDR2 YFSETQ. The CDR3 nucleotides are TGCGCCAGCGGGCAGGGACTATCGGGGAACACCGGGGAGCTGTTTTTT. This sequence encodes CASGQGLSGNTGELFF.

A remark on this clonotype: This may come from a read error, since a much larger clone is one base off. The chain has TRBV29-1 and TRBJ2-3, with 7 bases matching TRBD1. Germline loops: CDR1 SQVTM, CDR2 ANQGSEA. The CDR3 length is 14 residues. The CDR3 is CSVVEGASTETQYF. As DNA, the CDR3 is TGCAGCGTTGTAGAGGGGGCGAGCACAGAGACGCAGTATTTT.

A note on this clonotype: Here the CDR3 omits its conserved ending phenylalanine or tryptophan, so a read error is the likely source. The rearrangement links TRBV7-2 to TRBJ2-3; tentative D call: TRBD1 (5 bases). CDR1 is SGHTA, CDR2 FQGNSA, per germline. The V gene lost 2 bases and the J gene lost 7 bases, with 16 bases spanning the gap. The CDR3 covers 15 residues. CDR3 sequence (DNA): TGTGCCAGCAGCTTAAAAACGGTGGGGCCGAATACGCAGTATTAT. Protein sequence: CASSLKTVGPNTQYY.

Details on this clonotype: The junction departs from germline at one end; a sequencing error may be responsible. This chain joins TRBV20-1 and TRBJ2-7; 10 nucleotides line up with TRBD2. The J call is doubtful: the DNA matches TRBJ2-5 better. The germline V gene encodes CDR1 DFQATT and CDR2 SNEGSKA (reference sequence). CDR3 length: 15 residues. CDR3 sequence reads: CNARDLLAGEETQYF. DNA of the CDR3: TGCAATGCTAGAGATCTTCTAGCGGGGGAAGAGACCCAGTACTTC.

J is TRBJ1-4 and V is TRBV30; D call uncertain. This CDR3 spans 14 amino acids. The V gene's germline CDR1 is GTSNPN and CDR2 SVGIG (reference sequence). The ends were cut back, 0 bases at V and 5 bases at J, with 10 bases in the middle. The CDR3 nucleotides are TGTGCCTGGAGTGTACGCAGGCTCAATGAAAAACTGTTTTTT. Translated, it gives CAWSVRRLNEKLFF.

V is TRBV7-9 and J is TRBJ1-2, with D perhaps TRBD1 (5 bases). Looked up from germline, CDR1 is SEHNR and CDR2 is FQNEAQ (reference sequence). The CDR3 is 16 amino acids. V shed 6 bases and J shed 6 bases, with 23 bases lying between them. In DNA, the CDR3 is TGTGCCAGCAGTGCCCCCCATCCAGGGTTGGAGGATGGCTACACCTTC. Its protein product is CASSAPHPGLEDGYTF.

This sequence joins TRBV7-3 and TRBJ2-1; the match to TRBD1 covers 7 bases. CDR3 length equals 16 residues. CDR1 and CDR2 (germline): SGHTA, FQGTGA. V gave up 5 bases and J gave up 5 bases; unmatched junction bases: 12. CDR3 in amino acids: CASSPGLGTANNEQFF. The CDR3, as DNA: TGTGCCAGCAGCCCCGGTCTCGGGACAGCTAACAATGAGCAGTTCTTC.

The rearrangement links TRBV7-2 to TRBJ1-5, with 9 bases fitting TRBD1. After removal of 6 bases from V and 6 bases from J, the junction contained 9 bases not matched to a gene. Germline CDR1 is SGHTA and CDR2 is FQGNSA. This CDR3 is built from 15 residues. The chain's CDR3 is CASSPGTGQFQPQHF. The CDR3 DNA is TGTGCCAGCAGTCCTGGGACAGGGCAATTTCAGCCCCAGCATTTT.

The chain links TRBV20-1 to TRBJ2-3; D unresolved. The CDR3 has 14 residues. CDR1 and CDR2 (germline): DFQATT, SNEGSKA (reference sequence). Trimming shortened V by 5 bases and J by 3 bases, and 15 bases separated the two germline ends. The CDR3 spells CSAWETGRTDTQYF. The DNA of the CDR3 is TGCAGTGCTTGGGAAACGGGTAGGACAGATACGCAGTATTTT.

This clonotype was counted once. CDR3 in amino acids: CASSLPKSGRNEQFF. The CDR3 DNA sequence: TGTGCCAGCAGCCTACCGAAGAGCGGACGCAATGAGCAGTTCTTC. The rearrangement uses TRBV7-2 and TRBJ2-1, with D perhaps TRBD2 (5 bases). CDR1 is SGHTA, CDR2 FQGNSA, per germline. This CDR3 is built from 15 residues. V was clipped by 5 bases and J by 6 bases, with 17 bases between them.

The chain recombines TRBV11-1 with TRBJ2-2, with D uncertain. Trimming left V 8 bases short and J 0 bases short, with 4 bases between. CDR1 is SGHAT, CDR2 FQDESV, per germline (reference sequence). CDR3 length equals 12 residues. CDR3 region: CASAANTGELFF. The DNA for the CDR3 is TGTGCCAGCGCAGCGAACACCGGGGAGCTGTTTTTT.

In this sample, this clonotype turned up a few times. The chain combines TRBV6-5 with TRBJ1-2, with TRBD1 as a possible D gene (5 bases). The CDR3 is made up of 15 amino acids. The V end was cut by 6 bases, the J end by 0 bases, with 14 bases between. The germline V gene has CDR1 MNHEY and CDR2 SVGAGI. CDR3 sequence reads: CASRQEGRANYGYTF. As DNA, the CDR3 is TGTGCCAGCAGGCAGGAGGGCAGGGCTAACTATGGCTACACCTTC.

In this sample, this clonotype turned up many times. The chain carries TRBV7-2 and TRBJ1-2; no clear D. CDR1 is SGHTA, CDR2 FQGNSA, per germline. The CDR3 covers 16 residues. The V and J ends lost 3 bases and 8 bases respectively, with 22 bases between them. The CDR3 protein is CASSLTNDGAPRGYTF. The CDR3 bases are TGTGCCAGCAGCTTGACCAACGACGGTGCCCCTCGGGGCTACACCTTC.

This rearrangement joins TRBV6-2 or TRBV6-3 to TRBJ2-3, with D perhaps TRBD2 (6 bases). V was clipped by 7 bases and J by 4 bases, with 12 bases between them. This CDR3 has 13 residues. The germline V gene encodes CDR1 MNHEY and CDR2 SVGEGT. CDR3 sequence (DNA): TGTGCCAGCATGGCAGGCGGGGCAGATACGCAGTATTTT. Its translation is CASMAGGADTQYF.

To note about this clonotype: Being one base from a much bigger clone, this may be a read error. The genes are TRBV6-6 and TRBJ2-1; D possibly corresponds to TRBD2 (6 bases). The CDR3 is made up of 11 amino acids. Looked up from germline, CDR1 is MNHNY and CDR2 is SVGAGI (reference sequence). V shed 0 bases and J shed 14 bases, with 8 bases lying between them. The DNA for the CDR3 is TGTGCCAGCAGTTACTCCGGGAGTGAGTTCTTC. This encodes CASSYSGSEFF.

The genes are TRBV3-1 and TRBJ2-7; 9 nucleotides align to TRBD1. CDR3 length: 15 amino acids. Trimming removed 6 bases from V and 3 bases from J; junction bases left unmatched: 9. Looked up from germline, CDR1 is LGHDT and CDR2 is YNNKEL (reference sequence). DNA of the CDR3: TGTGCCAGCAGTCCATTGGACAGGGGTAGCTACGAGCAGTACTTC. Translation gives CASSPLDRGSYEQYF.

CDR3 bases: TGCAGTGCTAAAGGGGGTTATGGCAAAAACATTCAGTACTTC. Amino acids: CSAKGGYGKNIQYF. The J gene is TRBJ2-4, the V gene TRBV20-1; TRBD1 is a possible D gene (6 bases). Trimming took off 4 bases at V and 3 bases at J, with 13 bases between the two ends. The CDR3 length is 14 residues. Per germline, CDR1 DFQATT and CDR2 SNEGSKA (reference sequence).